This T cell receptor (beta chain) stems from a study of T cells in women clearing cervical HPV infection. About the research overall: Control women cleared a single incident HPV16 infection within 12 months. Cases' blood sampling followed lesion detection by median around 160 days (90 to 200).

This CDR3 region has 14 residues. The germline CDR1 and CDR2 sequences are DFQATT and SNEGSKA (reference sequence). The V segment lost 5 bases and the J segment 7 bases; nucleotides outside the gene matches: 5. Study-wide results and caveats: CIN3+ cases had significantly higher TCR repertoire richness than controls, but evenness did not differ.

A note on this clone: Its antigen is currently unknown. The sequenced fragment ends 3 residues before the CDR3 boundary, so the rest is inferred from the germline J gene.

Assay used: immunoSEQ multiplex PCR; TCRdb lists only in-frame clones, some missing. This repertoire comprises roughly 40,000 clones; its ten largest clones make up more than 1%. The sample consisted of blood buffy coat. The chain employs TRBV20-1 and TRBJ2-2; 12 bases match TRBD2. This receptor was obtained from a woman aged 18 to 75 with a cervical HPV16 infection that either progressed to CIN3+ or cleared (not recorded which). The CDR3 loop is CSAASGGAHGELFF. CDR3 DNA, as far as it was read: TGCAGTGCTGCTAGCGGGGGGGCCCACGGGGAG.